This T cell receptor (beta chain) derives from a study of blood T cell repertoires in COVID-19. Study summary: Sites across the United States, Italy and Spain contributed samples from acute and convalescent COVID-19. In each case, the material was cDNA or gDNA derived from T cells, B-cell-depleted T cells, or PBMCs.

CDR1 is KGHSH, CDR2 LQKENI, per germline. The CDR3 sequence is 15 residues long. Trimming removed 3 bases from V and 2 bases from J; junction bases left unmatched: 5. In the authors' methods: Estimation of nucleated cell counts relied on the amplification of reference gene primers. Here immunoSEQ multiplex PCR was the method, and the copy in TCRdb shows in-frame clones only, minus some. V and J calls plus clone size are reproduced from that table; the DNA served to infer D and trimming. The table shows about 130,000 clones, with 86% occurring only once. This clone has just a few counts. The TCR was taken from a woman aged 45-59 years who had recovered from COVID-19. The chain has TRBV18 and TRBJ2-5; 8 bases are a match to TRBD2. The sample taken for sequencing was peripheral blood. The CDR3 is CASSPNGGAQETQYF. CDR3 DNA: TGTGCCAGCTCACCTAACGGGGGGGCGCAAGAGACCCAGTACTTC.